The following is a T cell receptor (beta chain) sequence with its context. Its antigen is currently unknown. Method: immunoSEQ multiplex PCR; TCRdb's copy keeps in-frame clones and lacks some. The table shows 28,000 or so clones, with 70% to 90% occurring only once. This sample is part of a study of T cells after posttransplantation cyclophosphamide. Germline V gives CDR1 SEHNR, CDR2 FQNEAQ (reference sequence). Between the trimmed V and J ends, which lost 5 bases and 3 bases, there was a span of 13 bases. This CDR3 is 14 amino acids long. Study results and caveats: TRB clonality was highly associated with recipient CMV seropositivity and reactivation. Later post-transplant blood repertoires were often dominated by donor CD8+ memory clones. Blood and skin or GI T cell repertoires showed limited TRB overlap.

The origin of this receptor is a man in his fifties. The chain employs TRBV7-9 and TRBJ1-2; D possibly corresponds to TRBD1 (5 bases). The sequenced sample consisted of PBMCs. In DNA form, the CDR3 reads TGTGCCAGCAGCCTGGGTGGGACTGACTATGGCTACACCTTC. It encodes CASSLGGTDYGYTF.